This TCR beta chain is from a study of cytomegalovirus exposure and HLA in healthy donors. Both 60 Vbeta primers and 13 Jbeta primers went into the PCR. Assay used: immunoSEQ multiplex PCR; TCRdb lists only in-frame clones, some missing. The sample lists approximately 110,000 clones; 12% were seen once. V shed 1 base and J shed 3 bases, with 15 bases lying between them. The CDR3 is 17 amino acids. Germline V gene data show CDR1 as SEHNR and CDR2 as FQNEAQ (reference sequence). Study-wide points: A later analysis associated some 16,000 TCR beta sequences with HLA alleles at a 0.05 false discovery rate.

This clone occurred a few times. Its antigen remains unknown. Sequences were obtained from PBMCs. This chain uses TRBV7-9 with TRBJ2-2; D not certain. This sequence originates from a man aged 40-49 years in good health and CMV-seropositive. The CDR3 loop reads CASSLGSMGLDTGELFF. For the CDR3, the DNA is TGTGCCAGCAGCTTAGGGTCTATGGGCCTTGACACCGGGGAGCTGTTTTTT.